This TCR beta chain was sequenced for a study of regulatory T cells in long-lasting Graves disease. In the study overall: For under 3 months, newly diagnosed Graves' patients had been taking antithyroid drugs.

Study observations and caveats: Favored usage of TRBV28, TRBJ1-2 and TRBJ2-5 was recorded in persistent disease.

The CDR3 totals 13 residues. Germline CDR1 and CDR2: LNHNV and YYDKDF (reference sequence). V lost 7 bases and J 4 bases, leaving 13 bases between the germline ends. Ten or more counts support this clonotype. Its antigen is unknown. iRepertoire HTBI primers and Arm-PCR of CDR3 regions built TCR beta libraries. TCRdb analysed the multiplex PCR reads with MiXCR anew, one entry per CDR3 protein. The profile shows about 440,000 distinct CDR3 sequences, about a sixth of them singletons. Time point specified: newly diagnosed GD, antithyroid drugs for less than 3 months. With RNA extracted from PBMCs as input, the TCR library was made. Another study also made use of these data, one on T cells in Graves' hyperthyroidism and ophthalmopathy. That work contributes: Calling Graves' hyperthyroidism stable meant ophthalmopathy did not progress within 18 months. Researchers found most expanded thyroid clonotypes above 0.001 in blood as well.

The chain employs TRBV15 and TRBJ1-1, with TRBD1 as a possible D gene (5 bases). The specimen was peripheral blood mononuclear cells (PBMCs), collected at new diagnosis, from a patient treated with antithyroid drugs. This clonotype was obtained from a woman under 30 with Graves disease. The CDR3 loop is CATKTDSATEAFF. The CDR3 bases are TGTGCCACCAAGACTGACAGTGCCACTGAAGCTTTCTTT. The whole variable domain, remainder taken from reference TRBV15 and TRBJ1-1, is DAMVIQNPRYQVTQFGKPVTLSCSQTLNHNVMYWYQQKSSQAPKLLFHYYDKDFNNEADTPDNFQSRRPNTSFCFLDIRSPGLGDTAMYLCATKTDSATEAFFGQGTRLTVV.